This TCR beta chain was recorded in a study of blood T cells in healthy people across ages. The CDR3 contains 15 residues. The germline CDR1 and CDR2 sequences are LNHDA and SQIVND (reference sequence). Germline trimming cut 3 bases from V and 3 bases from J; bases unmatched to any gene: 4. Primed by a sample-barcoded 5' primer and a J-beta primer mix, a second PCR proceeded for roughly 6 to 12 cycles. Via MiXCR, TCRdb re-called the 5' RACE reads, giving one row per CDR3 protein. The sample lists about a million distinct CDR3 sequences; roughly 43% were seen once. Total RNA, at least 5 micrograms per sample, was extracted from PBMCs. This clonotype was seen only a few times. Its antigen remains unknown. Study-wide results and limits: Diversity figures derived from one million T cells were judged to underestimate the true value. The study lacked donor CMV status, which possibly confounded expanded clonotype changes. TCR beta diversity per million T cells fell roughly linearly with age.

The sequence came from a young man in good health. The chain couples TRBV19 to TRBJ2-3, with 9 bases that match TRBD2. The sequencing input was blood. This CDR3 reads CASSISLAGTDTQYF. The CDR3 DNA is TGTGCCAGTAGTATCTCCCTAGCGGGGACAGATACGCAGTATTTT.